Each of the 10 T cell receptor beta chains below was sequenced from the same sample in a study of long-term antiretroviral therapy in people with HIV. The assay, immunoSEQ v3.0, was run at survey level. Produced via immunoSEQ multiplex PCR; TCRdb's table is partial and in-frame only. The table lists about 27,000 clones, more than 75% of them singletons. Sample: unsorted PBMCs, taken 0.5 years after starting antiretroviral therapy. The receptor source for this set is a woman aged 40 to 50 with HIV.

The chain couples TRBV19 to TRBJ2-6; D assignment may be TRBD1 or TRBD2 (5 bases each). The CDR3 is 16 residues long. The V gene lost 3 bases and the J gene lost 0 bases, with 9 bases spanning the gap. The germline gives CDR1 LNHDA, CDR2 SQIVND (reference sequence). The CDR3 region has the DNA TGTGCCAGTAGTATGGGACGGATCTCTGGGGCCAACGTCCTGACTTTC. Its protein product is CASSMGRISGANVLTF.

The chain employs TRBV14 and TRBJ1-1; tentative D call: TRBD1 (6 bases). The CDR3 runs 13 residues. V was cut by 5 bases and J by 6 bases, with 13 bases left in between. Per the germline V gene, CDR1 is SGHDN and CDR2 is FVKESK. In DNA form, the CDR3 reads TGTGCCAGCAGCAGGGGGAGACTTTCTGAAGCTTTCTTT. Amino acids: CASSRGRLSEAFF. The variable domain in full, completed from reference TRBV14 and TRBJ1-1, reads EAGVTQFPSHSVIEKGQTVTLRCDPISGHDNLYWYRRVMGKEIKFLLHFVKESKQDESGMPNNRFLAERTGGTYSTLKVQPAELEDSGVYFCASSRGRLSEAFFGQGTRLTVV.

This clone came up a few times. The chain has TRBV4-3 and TRBJ1-6, with 8 bases identical to TRBD1. This CDR3 comprises 16 residues. Germline V gene lookup returns CDR1 LGHNA and CDR2 YSLEER. The J segment lost 6 bases and the V segment lost 0 bases, leaving 4 bases of the junction unmatched. As DNA, the CDR3 is TGCGCCAGCAGCCAAGACGTGACAGGGGCTAATTCACCCCTCCACTTT. Protein product: CASSQDVTGANSPLHF.

This chain connects TRBV19 to TRBJ2-2; D remains unclear. Deletions cut 5 bases from V and 0 bases from J, with 10 bases between. This CDR3 is 15 amino acids long. Germline V CDR1 and CDR2: LNHDA, SQIVND (reference sequence). CDR3 nucleotide sequence: TGTGCCAGTAGTTCCACCCGGTCGAACACCGGGGAGCTGTTTTTT. Its translation: CASSSTRSNTGELFF.

The V gene is TRBV7-2, the J gene TRBJ1-6, with a possible D match to TRBD1 (6 bases). Germline values: CDR1 SGHTA, CDR2 FQGNSA. V was shortened by 3 bases and J by 10 bases, with 10 bases between the two germline ends. This CDR3 comprises 13 residues. The CDR3 bases are TGTGCCAGCAGCTTCAGGGGCTCCTCACCCCTCCACTTT. Translating gives CASSFRGSSPLHF.

V usage is TRBV15 and J usage is TRBJ1-6; the D gene is possibly TRBD1 (5 bases). With 1 base removed from V and 8 bases from J, the gap between germline ends came to 9 bases. The CDR3 sequence is 14 residues long. Per the germline V gene, CDR1 is LNHNV and CDR2 is YYDKDF (reference sequence). The CDR3 loop reads CATSRAGRDSPLHF. The DNA of the CDR3 is TGTGCCACCAGCAGAGCGGGCAGGGATTCACCCCTCCACTTT.

This sequence joins TRBV19 and TRBJ1-1; D not resolved. Germline lookup yields CDR1 LNHDA and CDR2 SQIVND (reference sequence). The CDR3 covers 14 residues. V was cut by 7 bases and J by 3 bases, with 15 bases left in between. The CDR3 reads CASNKKGGHTEAFF. CDR3 bases: TGTGCCAGTAATAAAAAGGGTGGACACACTGAAGCTTTCTTT.

The chain carries TRBV7-6 and TRBJ1-1, with a tentative D call TRBD1 (6 bases). Trimming stripped 4 bases from V and 1 base from J, with 10 bases between. This CDR3 has 14 amino acids. CDR1 and CDR2 (germline): SGHVS, FNYEAQ. The CDR3 region is CASSSLTGNTEAFF. CDR3 DNA: TGTGCCAGCAGCTCACTGACAGGGAACACTGAAGCTTTCTTT.

The rearrangement joins TRBV7-2 to TRBJ1-1; tentatively, D is TRBD1 (5 bases). The germline gives CDR1 SGHTA, CDR2 FQGNSA. The CDR3 spans 14 residues. Trimming stripped 2 bases from V and 3 bases from J, with 10 bases between. The CDR3 sequence: CASSLSRAHTEAFF. CDR3 sequence (DNA): TGTGCCAGCAGCTTAAGCAGGGCCCACACTGAAGCTTTCTTT.

The chain is built from TRBV28 and TRBJ2-2; no clear D. Germline CDR1 and CDR2: MDHEN and SYDVKM. Trimming shortened V by 3 bases and J by 3 bases, and 5 bases separated the two germline ends. This CDR3 is built from 13 residues. CDR3 sequence reads: CASSFGHTGELFF. CDR3 DNA: TGTGCCAGCAGTTTTGGTCACACCGGGGAGCTGTTTTTT.